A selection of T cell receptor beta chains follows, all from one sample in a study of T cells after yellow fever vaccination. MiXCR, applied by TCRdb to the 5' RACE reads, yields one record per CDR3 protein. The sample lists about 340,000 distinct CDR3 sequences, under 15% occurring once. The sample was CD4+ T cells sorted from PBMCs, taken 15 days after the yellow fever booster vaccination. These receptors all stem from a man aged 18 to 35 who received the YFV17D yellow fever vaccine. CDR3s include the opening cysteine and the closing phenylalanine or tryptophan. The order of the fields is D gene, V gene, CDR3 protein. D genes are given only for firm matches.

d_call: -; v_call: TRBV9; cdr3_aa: CASSVVEGGGSDTQYF
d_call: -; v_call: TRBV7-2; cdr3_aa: CASSLAQISYEQYF
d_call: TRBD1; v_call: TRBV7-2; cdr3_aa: CASSPGQGTYEQYF
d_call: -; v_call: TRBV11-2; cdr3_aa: CASSFGQVGTGELFF
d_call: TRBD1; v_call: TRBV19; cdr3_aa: CASRGQGFRSNQPQHF
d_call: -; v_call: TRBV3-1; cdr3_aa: CASSQFVNQPQHF
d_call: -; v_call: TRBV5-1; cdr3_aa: CASSLAWGTDTQYF
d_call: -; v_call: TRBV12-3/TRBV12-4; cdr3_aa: CAIATGPGNTGELFF
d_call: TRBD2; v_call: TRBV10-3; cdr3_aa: CAISPLGLAGGENSYNEQFF
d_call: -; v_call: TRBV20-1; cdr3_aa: CSASDRYSGNTIYF
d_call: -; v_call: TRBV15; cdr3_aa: CATSRDKQGEKLFF
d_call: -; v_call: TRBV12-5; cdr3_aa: CASGLGVVDTQYF
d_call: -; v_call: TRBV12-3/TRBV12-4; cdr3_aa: CASSPSLGSPSFF
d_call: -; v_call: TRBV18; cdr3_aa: CASSGQPKETQYF
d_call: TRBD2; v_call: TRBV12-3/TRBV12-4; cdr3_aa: CASALAGGPDEQFF
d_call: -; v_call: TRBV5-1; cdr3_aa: CASTRVGTGELFF
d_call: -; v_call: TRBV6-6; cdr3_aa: CASSPNGGLHYTF
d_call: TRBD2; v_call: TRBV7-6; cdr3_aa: CASSQLAGAGGTDTQYF
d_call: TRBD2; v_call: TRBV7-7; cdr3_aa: CASSPGGEWDTQYF
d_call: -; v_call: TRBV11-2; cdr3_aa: CASSLGEGGEQYF
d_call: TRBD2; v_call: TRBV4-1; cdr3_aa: CASSQEPRFGGAANIQYF
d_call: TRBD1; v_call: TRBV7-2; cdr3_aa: CASSVQGADTQYF
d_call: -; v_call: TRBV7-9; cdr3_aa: CASSVSRASANTGELFF
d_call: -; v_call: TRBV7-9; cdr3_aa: CASRVTGSNYGYTF
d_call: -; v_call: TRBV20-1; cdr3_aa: CSARVADGGYGYTF
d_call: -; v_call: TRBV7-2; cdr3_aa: CASSPQGTGTGELFF
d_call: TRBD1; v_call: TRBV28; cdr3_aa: CASSLGLQGAYGYTF
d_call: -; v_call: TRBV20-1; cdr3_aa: CSARQFSGNTIYF